This T cell receptor (beta chain) was captured in a study of CD8 T cells in Susac syndrome. V was shortened by 6 bases and J by 8 bases, with 10 bases between the two germline ends. CDR3 length: 11 amino acids. In the multiple sclerosis control group, patients were treatment-naive and had stable or active relapsing-remitting disease. The TEMRA cells underwent FACS enrichment, while the CD8+ and CD4+ T cells underwent negative isolation. RNA in amounts of about 0.5 to 1 ug was reverse transcribed with random hexamers. Amplification of TCR beta CDR3 by immunoSEQ multiplex PCR spanned 54 Vbeta and 13 Jbeta. TCRdb recomputed calls from the immunoSEQ multiplex PCR reads with MiXCR, one row per CDR3 protein. The sample records around 200,000 distinct CDR3 sequences, roughly 94% being singletons.

The origin of this receptor is a human donor with multiple sclerosis. Sequenced input: CD4+ T cells from PBMCs. The chain uses TRBV12-3 or TRBV12-4 and TRBJ1-2; D is ambiguous. The DNA for the CDR3 is TGTGCCAGCAGCTTCCAATACGGCTACACCTTC. Amino acid sequence: CASSFQYGYTF.